The clone carrying this TCR beta chain was counted at least ten times. Antigen: not known. The data were obtained in a study of human T cells and chemical hapten exposure. TCRdb re-called the RACE reads with MiXCR, one entry per CDR3 protein. The table lists 80,000 or so distinct CDR3 sequences, roughly 10% of them singletons. Study conclusions and caveats: The number of TCRs above 1 in 1000 frequency did not change after DPC sensitization.

Germline CDR1 is LGHDT and CDR2 is YNNKEL (reference sequence). The CDR3 is made up of 15 amino acids. V shed 2 bases and J 2 bases; nucleotides not matched to a gene: 2. The time point here: patch test 1, 2 weeks after DPC sensitization. Treatment denoted: therapeutic diphenylcyclopropenone sensitization with weekly scalp DPC. Here the sequenced sample was whole blood, taken in connection with sensitization to the hapten diphenylcyclopropenone (DPC). The TCR originated in a woman between 45 and 60 years old with alopecia areata. Some clones in this sample may be carry-over from other donors' samples. The V and J genes are TRBV3-1 and TRBJ1-3, with TRBD1 identical over 8 bases. The CDR3, as DNA: TGTGCCAGCAGCCAACTGACAGGGGCTGGAAACACCATATATTTT. Its protein product is CASSQLTGAGNTIYF.